The source of this TCR beta chain is a study of shared clonotypes between healthy human individuals. Regarding the study as a whole: In the sorted subsets, rarefaction showed sequencing was incomplete despite large depth. Among donors, clonotype sharing was expected to be affected by sequencing depth.

About this clone itself: Its target is unknown.

The input for sorted-subset replicate PCRs was around 0.2 ug DNA, tens of thousands of T cell genomes. Assay used: immunoSEQ multiplex PCR; TCRdb lists only in-frame clones, some missing. In the table there are about 2.2 million clones, roughly 95% of which are singletons. Naive CD8 populations comprised CD45RO-negative cells positively selected for CCR7, excluding terminally differentiated effector memory CD45RA+ cells. The CDR3 spans 17 residues. Sequenced material: naive CD8+ T cells from PBMCs. The chain carries TRBV21-1 and TRBJ2-7; TRBD2 reflects the table's D call only, with no check against the DNA. TRBV21-1 counts as a pseudogene. The sequence was collected from a man in his late teens or twenties in good health. Some clones in this sample may be carry-over from other donors' samples. The CDR3 loop reads CASKPGRGLAGPYEQYF. In DNA form, the CDR3 reads TGTGCCAGCAAACCAGGGAGGGGGCTAGCGGGGCCCTACGAGCAGTACTTC.